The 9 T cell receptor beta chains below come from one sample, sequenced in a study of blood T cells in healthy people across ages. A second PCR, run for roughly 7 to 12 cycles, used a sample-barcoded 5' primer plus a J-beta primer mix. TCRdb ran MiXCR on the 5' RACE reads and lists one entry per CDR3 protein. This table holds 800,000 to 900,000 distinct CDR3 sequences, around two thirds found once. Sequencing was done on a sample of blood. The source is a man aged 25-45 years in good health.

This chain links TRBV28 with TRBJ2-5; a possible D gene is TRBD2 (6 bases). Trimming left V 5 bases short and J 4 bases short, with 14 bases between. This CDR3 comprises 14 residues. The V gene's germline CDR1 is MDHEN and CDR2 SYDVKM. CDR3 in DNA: TGTGCCAGCAGTCAGGGAGGTCAGAGAGAGACCCAGTACTTC. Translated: CASSQGGQRETQYF.

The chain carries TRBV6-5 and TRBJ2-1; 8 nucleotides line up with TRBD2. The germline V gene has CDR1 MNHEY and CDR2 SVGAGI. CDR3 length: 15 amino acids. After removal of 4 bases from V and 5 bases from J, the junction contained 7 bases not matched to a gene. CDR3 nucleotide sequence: TGTGCCAGCAGTTTCAGCGGGGGACCAAACAATGAGCAGTTCTTC. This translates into CASSFSGGPNNEQFF.

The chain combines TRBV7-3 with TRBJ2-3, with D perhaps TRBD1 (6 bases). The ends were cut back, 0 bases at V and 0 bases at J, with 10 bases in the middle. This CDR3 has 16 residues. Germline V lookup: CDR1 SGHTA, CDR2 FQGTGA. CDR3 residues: CASSLTGGVSTDTQYF. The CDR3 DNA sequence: TGTGCCAGCAGCTTAACAGGGGGTGTAAGCACAGATACGCAGTATTTT. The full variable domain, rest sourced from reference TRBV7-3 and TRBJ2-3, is GAGVSQTPSNKVTEKGKYVELRCDPISGHTALYWYRQSLGQGPEFLIYFQGTGAADDSGLPNDRFFAVRPEGSVSTLKIQRTERGDSAVYLCASSLTGGVSTDTQYFGPGTRLTVL.

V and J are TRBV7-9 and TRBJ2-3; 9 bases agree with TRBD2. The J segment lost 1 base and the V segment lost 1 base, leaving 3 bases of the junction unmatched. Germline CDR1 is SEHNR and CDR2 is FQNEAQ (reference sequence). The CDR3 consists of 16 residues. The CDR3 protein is CASSLDRLAGTDTQYF. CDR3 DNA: TGTGCCAGCAGCTTAGATAGACTAGCGGGCACAGATACGCAGTATTTT.

This CDR3 is CASSPIFPHSTDTQYF. In DNA form, the CDR3 reads TGTGCCAGCAGCCCAATTTTCCCTCATTCCACAGATACGCAGTATTTT. The rearrangement links TRBV7-2 to TRBJ2-3, with no clear D. Germline lookup yields CDR1 SGHTA and CDR2 FQGNSA. V was clipped by 5 bases and J by 2 bases, with 17 bases between them. CDR3 length equals 16 residues.

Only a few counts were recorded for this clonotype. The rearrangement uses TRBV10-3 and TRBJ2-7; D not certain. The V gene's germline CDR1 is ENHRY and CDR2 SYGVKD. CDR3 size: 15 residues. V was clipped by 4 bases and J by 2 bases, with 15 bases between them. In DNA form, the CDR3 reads TGTGCCATCAGTGCCTACCGGACGGATGCCTACGAGCAGTACTTC. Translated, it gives CAISAYRTDAYEQYF.

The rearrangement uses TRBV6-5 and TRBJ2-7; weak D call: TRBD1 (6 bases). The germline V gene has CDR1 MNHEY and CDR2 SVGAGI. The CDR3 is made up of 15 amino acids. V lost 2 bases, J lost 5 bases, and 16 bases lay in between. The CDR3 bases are TGTGCCAGCAGTTACCTTGGCAGGGGCGGCGACGAGCAGTACTTC. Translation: CASSYLGRGGDEQYF.

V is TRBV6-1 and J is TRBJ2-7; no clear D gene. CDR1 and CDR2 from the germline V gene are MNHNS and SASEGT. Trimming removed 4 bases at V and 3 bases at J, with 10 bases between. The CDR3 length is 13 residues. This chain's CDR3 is CASSGRRVYEQYF. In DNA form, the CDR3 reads TGTGCCAGCAGTGGGCGACGGGTCTACGAGCAGTACTTC.

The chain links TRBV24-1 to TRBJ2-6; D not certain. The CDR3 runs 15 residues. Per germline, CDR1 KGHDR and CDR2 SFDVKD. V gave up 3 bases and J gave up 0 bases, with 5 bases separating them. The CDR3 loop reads CATSDPYSGANVLTF. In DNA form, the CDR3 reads TGTGCCACCAGTGATCCCTACTCTGGGGCCAACGTCCTGACTTTC.